The source of this T cell receptor beta chain is a study of T-cell reconstitution after alpha-beta-depleted transplantation in children (TCRdb year 2016). For the wider study: T-cell immune reconstitution after TCRalphabeta/CD19-depleted allogeneic hematopoietic cell transplantation in children was quantitatively tracked in the study by means of TCR repertoire profiling.

This clonotype was found many times. The specificity of this receptor is unknown. Base qualities are missing; no much larger clone stands one base away. As encoded in the germline V gene, CDR1 is SGHVS while CDR2 is FQNEAQ. Trimming at the junction amounts to 0 bases on V and 9 bases on J, and the germline ends lie 6 bases apart. The CDR3 measures 11 amino acids from cysteine to phenylalanine. Only the CDR3 portion is preserved as DNA: 33 bases, with reading frame beginning at the first base. Libraries were constructed by PCR. Sequencing relied on an Illumina HiSeq 2500. Molecular barcoding was employed in the preparation of TCR libraries, with unique molecular identifiers being used to normalize TCRbeta repertoire quantification. The public reads were reanalyzed by TCRdb: fastp trimming at Q25, MiXCR alignment, in-frame beta chains only. Here each entry gathers all rows of one CDR3 protein and keeps the most common genes and DNA. For this sample there are around 200,000 distinct CDR3 sequences; approximately 11% appear just once. The ten most abundant clones make up roughly 30% of the sample.

This sample's treatment or condition label indicates: allogeneic hematopoietic cell transplantation with graft depleted of TCRalphabeta T cells and CD19 B cells. The transplant recipients were children given TCRalphabeta/CD19-depleted allogeneic hematopoietic cell grafts. Points the paper makes about the study in general: The apparently early recovery of alphabetaT-cell counts about two months after transplant reportedly depended on only several hundred rapidly expanded clones that came from non-depleted graft cells. The frequencies of hyperexpanded clones fell over the following months, and after one year, T-cell counts and TCRbeta diversity were mostly attributed to newly produced T cells. In some patients, the high TCRbeta diversity seen at day 60 was put down to recipient T cells and intrathymic progenitors that had survived conditioning.

This chain is built from TRBV7-8 and TRBJ2-7; a confident D gene designation cannot be given. The receptor's source is a child younger than two with acute myeloid leukemia, due to receive a stem cell transplant. The specimen comprised PBMCs, sampled before TCRalphabeta/CD19-depleted stem cell transplant. The CDR3 reads CASSLAGWQYF. The sequenced DNA: TGTGCCAGCAGCTTAGCGGGGTGGCAGTACTTC.